The entry below describes one T cell receptor (beta chain). This entry comes from a study of human T cells and chemical hapten exposure. The J segment lost 5 bases and the V segment lost 2 bases, leaving 5 bases of the junction unmatched. Germline V gives CDR1 LNHDA, CDR2 SQIVND (reference sequence). This CDR3 is 15 amino acids long. The authors' total RNA extraction used unfractionated whole blood. The library attached unique molecular identifiers to individual cDNA molecules. TCRdb recomputed calls from the reads with MiXCR, one row per CDR3 protein. This table holds 100,000 to 150,000 distinct CDR3 sequences, approximately 9% found once.

Input material: whole blood. The chain has TRBV19 and TRBJ2-2, with 7 bases matching TRBD1. The TCR comes from a human donor in good health. Some clones in this sample may be carry-over from other donors' samples. DNA for the CDR3: TGTGCCAGTAGTATATTGGACAGGCGGACCGGGGAGCTGTTTTTT. It is translated as CASSILDRRTGELFF. Full variable domain (remainder filled in from reference TRBV19 and TRBJ2-2): DGGITQSPKYLFRKEGQNVTLSCEQNLNHDAMYWYRQDPGQGLRLIYYSQIVNDFQKGDIAEGYSVSREKKESFPLTVTSAQKNPTAFYLCASSILDRRTGELFFGEGSRLTVL.